The present T cell receptor beta chain was sequenced within a study of blood T cells in healthy people across ages. Study in general: Capture via template switching afforded approximately one barcoded beta molecule per two T cells.

Primed by a sample-barcoded 5' primer and a J-beta primer mix, a second PCR proceeded for about 6 to 12 cycles. The template-switch adaptor was a 5' adaptor with 12 random nucleotides. It tagged each cDNA molecule. TCRdb reprocessed the 5' RACE reads with MiXCR, giving one entry per CDR3 protein. This sample carries roughly 1.7 million distinct CDR3 sequences, roughly 32% of them seen once, and the ten largest clones take around 11%. Germline CDR1 reads SGHTA; CDR2 reads FQGNSA. The germline V and J ends were trimmed by 4 bases and 4 bases, with 9 bases remaining between them. This CDR3 is 13 amino acids long. Study-wide results and limits: PBMC samples, being unsorted, prevented any conclusive comparison of naive and antigen-experienced cells.

This clonotype appeared many times. The antigen remains unidentified. Each sample gave at least 7 million isolated PBMCs. The specimen sequenced was blood. The clonotype originates from a woman aged 30 to 39 in good health. The rearrangement uses TRBV7-2 and TRBJ2-3; the D is unclear. Here the CDR3 DNA reads TGTGCCAGCAGCTCAACCGTGGCAGATACGCAGTATTTT. Protein product: CASSSTVADTQYF.